This record looks at one T cell receptor beta chain sequence and its context. The sample comes from a study of blood T cell repertoires in COVID-19. At the level of the study: Samples representing acute and convalescent COVID-19 were sourced from the United States, Italy and Spain. PBMCs, B-cell-depleted T cells, or T cells provided the cDNA or gDNA that made up the material.

Study processing details: Amplification of reference gene primers was used by the study to estimate nucleated cell counts. Profiled with immunoSEQ multiplex PCR; TCRdb holds only in-frame clones, not every one. That table supplies the V and J calls and clone size; D and trimming were determined from the DNA. The table shows approximately 70,000 clones, with roughly 90% occurring only once. This CDR3 is built from 15 residues. From germline, CDR1 is SGHTA and CDR2 FQGNSA. V lost 5 bases to trimming and J lost 5 bases; unmatched junction nucleotides: 8. Sequencing was carried out using peripheral blood. The chain combines TRBV7-2 with TRBJ1-5; 8 nucleotides agree with TRBD1. The receptor comes from a woman aged 60 to 75 with acute or convalescent COVID-19. CDR3 bases: TGTGCCAGCAGCCCGGACAGGGACAGCTATCAGCCCCAGCATTTT. It specifies CASSPDRDSYQPQHF.